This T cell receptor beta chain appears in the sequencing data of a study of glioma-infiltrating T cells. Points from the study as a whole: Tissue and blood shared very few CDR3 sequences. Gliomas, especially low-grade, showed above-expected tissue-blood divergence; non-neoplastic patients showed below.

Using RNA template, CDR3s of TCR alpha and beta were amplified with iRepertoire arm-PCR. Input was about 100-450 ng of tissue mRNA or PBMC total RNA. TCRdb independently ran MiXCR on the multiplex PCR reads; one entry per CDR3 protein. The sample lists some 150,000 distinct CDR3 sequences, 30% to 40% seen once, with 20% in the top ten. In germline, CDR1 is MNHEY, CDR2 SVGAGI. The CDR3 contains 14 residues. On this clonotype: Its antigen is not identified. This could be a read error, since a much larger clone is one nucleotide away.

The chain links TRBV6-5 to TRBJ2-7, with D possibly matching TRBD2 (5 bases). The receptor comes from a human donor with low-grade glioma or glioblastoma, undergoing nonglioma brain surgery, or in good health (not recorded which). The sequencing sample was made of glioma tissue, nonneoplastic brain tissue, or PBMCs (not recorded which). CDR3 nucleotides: TGTGCCAGCAGTTCCTTGGACCGAGACTACGAGCAGAACTTC. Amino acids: CASSSLDRDYEQNF.